These T cell receptor beta chains were read from a single sample in a study of blood T cell repertoires in COVID-19. The data were produced by immunoSEQ multiplex PCR, yet TCRdb's version contains in-frame clones alone and is incomplete. The sample lists some 670,000 clones; 90% were seen once. The sequenced sample consisted of peripheral blood. The receptors come from a woman aged 18-29 years with acute or convalescent COVID-19. Both conserved end residues are part of each CDR3. D genes are given only for firm matches. Clone sizes are given selectively: once, few, many, or a class where the clone is expanded.

TRBD1,TRBV28,TRBJ1-1,NA,TGTGCCAGCAGTTTATGGGGGACCGGGACAGCTATGGGCGGAAAAAACACTGAAGCTTTCTTT,CASSLWGTGTAMGGKNTEAFF
TRBD1,TRBV19,TRBJ1-5,once,TGTGCCAGCTCCGGGACAGGGGGTTCTTATAGCAATCAGCCCCAGCATTTT,CASSGTGGSYSNQPQHF
TRBD2,TRBV11-2,TRBJ2-4,NA,TGTGCCAGCAGCTCACTAAGCGGGGCTAAAAACATTCAGTACTTC,CASSSLSGAKNIQYF
TRBD1,TRBV6-5,TRBJ2-3,once,TGTGCCAGCAGTTGGACAGGGGGCAACACAGATACGCAGTATTTT,CASSWTGGNTDTQYF
TRBD1,TRBV28,TRBJ1-4,once,TGTGCCAGCAGGCAGACAGGGGGTTCTAATGAAAAACTGTTTTTT,CASRQTGGSNEKLFF
NA,TRBV18,TRBJ1-3,NA,TGTGCCAGCTCACCACGGGCAGGAAACTCTGGAAACACCATATATTTT,CASSPRAGNSGNTIYF
TRBD2,TRBV4-3,TRBJ2-1,NA,TGCGCCAGCAGCTACGAGGTGCGGGGGGCCTACAATGAGCAGTTCTTC,CASSYEVRGAYNEQFF
NA,TRBV24-1,TRBJ2-3,NA,TGTGCCACCAGTGGGTCGAGGGGGACAGATACGCAGTATTTT,CATSGSRGTDTQYF
NA,TRBV6-5,TRBJ1-3,NA,TGTGCCAGCCAAAGGGGGACGGGAGGCACCATATATTTT,CASQRGTGGTIYF
NA,TRBV13,TRBJ1-3,NA,TGTGCCAGCAGCTTGGGTACAGTCGAAGGAAACACCATATATTTT,CASSLGTVEGNTIYF
NA,TRBV29-1,TRBJ1-1,few,TGCAGCGTTGAAGCGGACCGGGAGAGCACTGAAGCTTTCTTT,CSVEADRESTEAFF
NA,TRBV5-1,TRBJ2-7,once,TGCGCCAGCAGCTTGGCCGGGGAAGGCTACGAGCAGTACTTC,CASSLAGEGYEQYF
TRBD1,TRBV15,TRBJ2-5,NA,TGTGCCACCACCAGGGGGACACCCCAAGAGACCCAGTACTTC,CATTRGTPQETQYF
TRBD1,TRBV30,TRBJ1-1,NA,TGTGCCTGGAGTGGGGACAGTTACACTGAAGCTTTCTTT,CAWSGDSYTEAFF
NA,TRBV18,TRBJ2-2,once,TGTGCCAGCTCACCCGGAGGGAGTAAGGCCGGGGAGCTGTTTTTT,CASSPGGSKAGELFF
NA,TRBV19,TRBJ2-7,NA,TGTGCCAGTAGTAATACCCCCAGGGCCGAGCAGTACTTC,CASSNTPRAEQYF
TRBD2,TRBV9,TRBJ2-5,NA,TGTGCCAGCAGCGTGACTAGCGGGGGGGCCAGAGAGACCCAGTACTTC,CASSVTSGGARETQYF
TRBD2,TRBV19,TRBJ2-3,NA,TGTGCCAGTAGTATAAGGGCGGGGGAAACAGATACGCAGTATTTT,CASSIRAGETDTQYF
NA,TRBV7-6,TRBJ1-2,NA,TGTGCCAGCAGCTCCGATTGGACAGTTGGCTACACCTTC,CASSSDWTVGYTF
TRBD2,TRBV7-3,TRBJ2-3,NA,TGTGCCAGCAGCTTAGCAGCTGCGGGGGTGGGCACAGATACGCAGTATTTT,CASSLAAAGVGTDTQYF
NA,TRBV4-1,TRBJ2-1,few,TGCGCCAGCAGCCAGGAGGTTATTGCAGGAGAGCAGTTCTTC,CASSQEVIAGEQFF
NA,TRBV20-1,TRBJ1-2,NA,TGCAGTGCGACAGATTACTATGGCTACACCTTC,CSATDYYGYTF
NA,TRBV27,TRBJ2-1,NA,TGTGCCAGCAGTTTTTCTACCGACAATGAGCAGTTCTTC,CASSFSTDNEQFF
TRBD2,TRBV25-1,TRBJ2-3,NA,TGTGCCAGCAGTGAACACGGACTAGCAACAGATACGCAGTATTTT,CASSEHGLATDTQYF
NA,TRBV25-1,TRBJ1-2,NA,TGTGCCAGCAGTGATGCCCAGAGGGCCTATGGCTACACCTTC,CASSDAQRAYGYTF
TRBD1,TRBV5-8,TRBJ2-7,NA,TGTGCCAGCAGCTCGGACAGGTTTGGGTCATTTTACGAGCAGTACTTC,CASSSDRFGSFYEQYF
NA,TRBV28,TRBJ1-2,NA,TGTGCCAGCAGTCCCGACAGAATCTATGGCTACACCTTC,CASSPDRIYGYTF
TRBD1,TRBV3-1/TRBV3-2,TRBJ2-3,NA,TGTGCCAGCAGCCGTCGACAGGGTCGCACAGATACGCAGTATTTT,CASSRRQGRTDTQYF
TRBD1,TRBV15,TRBJ2-7,NA,TGTGCCACCAGCCTAGGGACAGGAAATTACGAGCAGTACTTC,CATSLGTGNYEQYF
TRBD1,TRBV5-1,TRBJ2-5,NA,TGCGCCAGCAGCCCACCCGGGACAGGGTTAGAGACCCAGTACTTC,CASSPPGTGLETQYF
NA,TRBV7-8,TRBJ1-5,NA,TGTGCCAGCAGCTTGGGCAGAGATAGCAATCAGCCCCAGCATTTT,CASSLGRDSNQPQHF
TRBD1,TRBV5-1,TRBJ1-3,NA,TGCGCCAGCAGCGAGGGACAGGGAACCACCATATATTTT,CASSEGQGTTIYF
NA,TRBV3-1/TRBV3-2,TRBJ1-1,once,TGTGCCAGCAGCCAAGATTTGGTGCCGGTAGCTTTCTTT,CASSQDLVPVAFF
TRBD1,TRBV3-1/TRBV3-2,TRBJ1-5,NA,TGTGCCAGCAGCCATCAGGGGGACAATCAGCCCCAGCATTTT,CASSHQGDNQPQHF
TRBD2,TRBV7-2,TRBJ2-7,NA,TGTGCCAGCAGCTACTGGACTAGCGGTGAGCAGTACTTC,CASSYWTSGEQYF
NA,TRBV3-1/TRBV3-2,TRBJ1-1,NA,TGTGCCAGCAGCCAAATGGGCCCAGGGAACACTGAAGCTTTCTTT,CASSQMGPGNTEAFF
TRBD1,TRBV6-5,TRBJ1-1,NA,TGTGCCAGCAGTTCGTCAGGGGGCACTGAAGCTTTCTTT,CASSSSGGTEAFF
NA,TRBV5-1,TRBJ2-7,NA,TGCGCCAGCAGTCCGGGACTCCTGACCTACGAGCAGTACTTC,CASSPGLLTYEQYF
NA,TRBV4-1,TRBJ1-1,NA,TGCGCCAGCAGCCCAGGGATAGAAGCTTTCTTT,CASSPGIEAFF
NA,TRBV6-4,TRBJ2-7,NA,TGTGCCAGCAGTGGGCGGGGCCGGTCCTCCTACGAGCAGTACTTC,CASSGRGRSSYEQYF
TRBD1,TRBV6-1,TRBJ1-2,NA,TGTGCCAGCAGTGAAATCCCCGACAGGGTATTCTATGGCTACACCTTC,CASSEIPDRVFYGYTF
NA,TRBV5-1,TRBJ1-1,NA,TGCGCCAGCAGCCCAAGGGGAGGTAACACTGAAGCTTTCTTT,CASSPRGGNTEAFF
NA,TRBV3-1/TRBV3-2,TRBJ2-3,NA,TGTGCCAGCAGCCACCTCACAGATACGCAGTATTTT,CASSHLTDTQYF
TRBD2,TRBV6-4,TRBJ2-1,once,TGTGCCAGCAGCAGGACTAGCGGGGGGGTAACCTACAATGAGCAGTTCTTC,CASSRTSGGVTYNEQFF
NA,TRBV7-9,TRBJ2-5,NA,TGTGCCAGCAGCTACCATCAGGGAGGTCAAGAGACCCAGTACTTC,CASSYHQGGQETQYF
NA,TRBV7-9,TRBJ1-3,NA,TGTGCCAGCAGCCCCGAAGGGAGCTCTGGAAACACCATATATTTT,CASSPEGSSGNTIYF
NA,TRBV30,TRBJ1-5,NA,TGTGCCTGCCTAAGGGGCAGGGAAACCCTTAGCAATCAGCCCCAGCATTTT,CACLRGRETLSNQPQHF
TRBD2,TRBV6-2/TRBV6-3,TRBJ2-1,NA,TGTGCCAGCAGTGGGGGGGATGAGCAGTTCTTC,CASSGGDEQFF
NA,TRBV4-3,TRBJ1-1,once,TGCGCCAGCAGCCAATTCACAGGAAACACTGAAGCTTTCTTT,CASSQFTGNTEAFF
TRBD1,TRBV10-3,TRBJ1-2,few,TGTGCCATCAGTGAACCTGGACAGGGACCAGACTATGGCTACACCTTC,CAISEPGQGPDYGYTF
NA,TRBV25-1,TRBJ1-3,NA,TGTGCCAGCAGCGATACAACGGGGTACTCTGGAAACACCATATATTTT,CASSDTTGYSGNTIYF
NA,TRBV28,TRBJ2-2,NA,TGTGCCAGCTGGCCCACCCAATCTTGGAGACCGAACACCGGGGAGCTGTTTTTT,CASWPTQSWRPNTGELFF
TRBD2,TRBV9,TRBJ2-1,NA,TGTGCCAGCAGCGGAGGGACTAGCGGGGGAAGCTCCTACAATGAGCAGTTCTTC,CASSGGTSGGSSYNEQFF
NA,TRBV11-1,TRBJ2-7,NA,TGTGCCAGCAGCTACAGGCTTGCAAGGGAGCAGTACTTC,CASSYRLAREQYF
TRBD2,TRBV6-1,TRBJ2-1,NA,TGTGCCAGCAGTGATAGACTAGCGGGGTACAATGAGCAGTTCTTC,CASSDRLAGYNEQFF
TRBD1,TRBV11-2,TRBJ1-2,NA,TGTGCCAGCAGCTGGAGGAGACAGGGAGGAAGTAACTATGGCTACACCTTC,CASSWRRQGGSNYGYTF
TRBD2,TRBV2,TRBJ2-1,once,TGTGCCAGCAGCCTACTAGCGTCCACCTACAATGAGCAGTTCTTC,CASSLLASTYNEQFF
NA,TRBV10-3,TRBJ1-1,NA,TGTGCCATCAGTGAGGGCAGGAACACTGAAGCTTTCTTT,CAISEGRNTEAFF
TRBD1,TRBV7-2,TRBJ1-2,NA,TGTGCCAGCAGCTTAGCGCAGGGGGCCCGGTGGGATGGCTACACCTTC,CASSLAQGARWDGYTF
TRBD2,TRBV4-2,TRBJ2-5,NA,TGTGCCAGCAGCCAAGTATTTGGGACTAGCGGGGAAGAGACCCAGTACTTC,CASSQVFGTSGEETQYF